This TCR beta chain was recorded in a study of blood T cell repertoires in COVID-19. From germline, CDR1 is MGHRA and CDR2 YSYEKL. Trimming pared 6 bases from V and 7 bases from J, leaving 21 bases between. CDR3 length equals 15 residues. Clones were read by immunoSEQ multiplex PCR, and TCRdb kept only the in-frame ones, dropping some. The table shows roughly 200,000 clones, with around 92% occurring only once. This rearrangement joins TRBV4-1 to TRBJ1-2; TRBD1 might be the D (5 bases). Sequenced sample: PBMCs or T cells enriched from blood (not recorded which). The source is a woman younger than 45 with acute COVID-19. CDR3 coding DNA: TGCGCCAGCAGGAACCGCAGGGTGCGTGATGGTGGCTACACCTTC. This sequence encodes CASRNRRVRDGGYTF.